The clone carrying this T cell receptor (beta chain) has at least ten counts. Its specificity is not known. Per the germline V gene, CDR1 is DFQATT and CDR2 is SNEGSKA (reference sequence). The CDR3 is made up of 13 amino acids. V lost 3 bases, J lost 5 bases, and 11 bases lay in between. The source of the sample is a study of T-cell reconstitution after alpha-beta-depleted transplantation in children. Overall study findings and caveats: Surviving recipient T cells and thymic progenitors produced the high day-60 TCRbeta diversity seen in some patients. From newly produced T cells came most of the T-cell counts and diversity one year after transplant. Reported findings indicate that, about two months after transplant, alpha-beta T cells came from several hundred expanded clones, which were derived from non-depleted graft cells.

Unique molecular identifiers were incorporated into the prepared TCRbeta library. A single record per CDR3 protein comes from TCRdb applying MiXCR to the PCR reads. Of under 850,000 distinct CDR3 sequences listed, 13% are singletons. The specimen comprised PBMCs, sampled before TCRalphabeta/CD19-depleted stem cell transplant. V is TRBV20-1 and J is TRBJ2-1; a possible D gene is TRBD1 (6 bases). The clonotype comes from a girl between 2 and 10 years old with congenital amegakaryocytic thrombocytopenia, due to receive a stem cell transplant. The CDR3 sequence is CSASSWTDNEQFF. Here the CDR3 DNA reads TGCAGTGCTAGTAGCTGGACAGACAATGAGCAGTTCTTC.